The following is a TCR beta chain sequence with its context. What it binds is unknown. The sample originates from a study of cytomegalovirus exposure and HLA in healthy donors. Study-level background: Falling in the Caucasian-associated ancestry cluster were about 80% of a few hundred genotyped donors. Findings of the study overall: 15,000 to 20,000 TCR beta sequences were associated with HLA alleles at 0.05 false discovery rate in a later analysis. There were several of the most significant clusters that appeared linked to common viral pathogens in a later analysis.

With 60 Vbeta and 13 Jbeta primers, the PCR was carried out. Generated by immunoSEQ multiplex PCR, the TCRdb table keeps only in-frame clones and is missing some. The sample carries more than 75,000 clones, 70% to 80% recorded once. There are 15 residues in the CDR3. The J segment lost 7 bases and the V segment lost 4 bases, leaving 8 bases of the junction unmatched. Germline CDR1 and CDR2: SGDLS and YYNGEE. The TCR originated in a man aged 40-55 years in good health and CMV-seropositive. V usage is TRBV9 and J usage is TRBJ2-2, with 9 nucleotides matching TRBD2. Sequenced: PBMCs. CDR3 in DNA: TGTGCCAGCAGCCTAACGACTAGCGGTGACGGGGAGCTGTTTTTT. Amino acid sequence: CASSLTTSGDGELFF.